The 22 T cell receptor beta chains given below trace back to one sample, sequenced in a study of blood T cell repertoires in COVID-19. Sequenced by immunoSEQ multiplex PCR; TCRdb stores in-frame clones only, minus some. The table includes about 81,000 clones, 84% detected once. The sequencing sample was made of peripheral blood. These receptors were taken from a human donor in a cohort sampled during active COVID-19.

This chain connects TRBV19 to TRBJ2-1; D possibly corresponds to TRBD1 (6 bases). V dropped 0 bases and J dropped 6 bases, with 12 bases sitting between them. The germline V gene has CDR1 LNHDA and CDR2 SQIVND (reference sequence). The CDR3 loop spans 15 amino acids. This CDR3 is CASSIDGRGSNEQFF. Here the CDR3 DNA reads TGTGCCAGTAGTATAGACGGCAGGGGTTCCAATGAGCAGTTCTTC.

This chain joins TRBV6-6 and TRBJ1-1; maybe TRBD1 (6 bases). The CDR3 sequence is 15 residues long. V lost 2 bases and J 1 base, leaving 11 bases between the germline ends. Germline-derived CDR1 and CDR2 are MNHNY and SVGAGI (reference sequence). The CDR3 region has the DNA TGTGCCAGCAGTTACCTAGGACAGACGAACACTGAAGCTTTCTTT. Translation: CASSYLGQTNTEAFF.

The rearrangement joins TRBV5-1 to TRBJ2-7; maybe TRBD2 (6 bases). Germline CDR1 and CDR2: SGHRS and YFSETQ. The CDR3 extends over 15 amino acids. Trimming pared 4 bases from V and 3 bases from J, leaving 17 bases between. The CDR3 loop reads CASSLWGVISYEQYF. As DNA, the CDR3 is TGCGCCAGCAGCCTTTGGGGGGTAATCAGCTACGAGCAGTACTTC.

V gene TRBV5-1 combines with J gene TRBJ1-5; D possibly corresponds to TRBD1 (6 bases). The CDR3 covers 16 residues. Trimming stripped 4 bases from V and 9 bases from J, with 23 bases between. Germline CDR1 and CDR2: SGHRS and YFSETQ. CDR3 loop: CASSLTGTSEGGPQHF. The DNA of the CDR3 is TGCGCCAGCAGCCTAACCGGGACAAGCGAGGGTGGGCCCCAGCATTTT.

The chain couples TRBV10-3 to TRBJ2-2; 8 bases match TRBD2. CDR3 length equals 14 residues. The trim removed 10 bases at V and 2 bases at J, leaving 6 bases unmatched. The germline V gene encodes CDR1 ENHRY and CDR2 SYGVKD. The CDR3 DNA reads as TGTGCCACCCTCGGGGGGGCTAACACCGGGGAGCTGTTTTTT. Translation: CATLGGANTGELFF.

This clone was found once. This chain joins TRBV28 and TRBJ1-4; perhaps TRBD1 as D (6 bases). The CDR3 consists of 12 residues. V shed 7 bases and J shed 11 bases, with 14 bases lying between them. The germline V gene encodes CDR1 MDHEN and CDR2 SYDVKM. DNA of the CDR3: TGTGCCAGCAAGGGGGAGGGCGGGAAACTGTTTTTT. Its translation is CASKGEGGKLFF.

The gene calls are TRBV28 and TRBJ1-4, with D maybe TRBD1 (6 bases). Trimming removed 6 bases from V and 6 bases from J, with 17 bases in between. The CDR3 is made up of 15 amino acids. CDR1 and CDR2 (germline): MDHEN, SYDVKM. The CDR3 sequence is CASRTPGRGYEKLFF. The CDR3 DNA reads TGTGCCAGCAGGACCCCCGGGAGGGGGTATGAAAAACTGTTTTTT.

The rearrangement uses TRBV6-5 and TRBJ1-4; 8 bases are shared with TRBD1. CDR3 size: 15 residues. CDR1 MNHEY and CDR2 SVGAGI come from the germline V gene. The V segment lost 6 bases and the J segment 3 bases; nucleotides outside the gene matches: 6. The CDR3: CASRGRGLSNEKLFF. The CDR3 nucleotides read TGTGCCAGCAGGGGCAGGGGGCTTTCTAATGAAAAACTGTTTTTT.

The rearrangement links TRBV7-8 to TRBJ2-7, with D perhaps TRBD1 (5 bases). CDR3 size: 14 residues. The V end was cut by 1 base, the J end by 3 bases, with 10 bases between. Germline values: CDR1 SGHVS, CDR2 FQNEAQ. The CDR3 loop reads CASSLGGQSYEQYF. CDR3 coding DNA: TGTGCCAGCAGCTTAGGGGGCCAGAGCTACGAGCAGTACTTC.

This chain joins TRBV2 and TRBJ2-7; 12 nucleotides match TRBD2. From germline, CDR1 is SNHLY and CDR2 FYNNEI. J gave up 0 bases and V 6 bases, and 9 bases lay outside the gene matches. The CDR3 length is 17 residues. In DNA, the CDR3 is TGTGCCAGCAGGCAGATGACTAGCGGGGGCTTCTCCTACGAGCAGTACTTC. Its translation: CASRQMTSGGFSYEQYF.

This chain uses TRBV9 with TRBJ2-1; the D is unclear. The V gene's germline CDR1 is SGDLS and CDR2 YYNGEE. The CDR3 extends over 19 amino acids. V was trimmed by 0 bases and J by 3 bases, leaving 22 bases between them. CDR3 nucleotides: TGTGCCAGCAGCGTAGAGCCCCCCGACATGAGCCTTCTCTACAATGAGCAGTTCTTC. Translated, it gives CASSVEPPDMSLLYNEQFF. The full variable domain, with the rest looked up from reference TRBV9 and TRBJ2-1, is DSGVTQTPKHLITATGQRVTLRCSPRSGDLSVYWYQQSLDQGLQFLIQYYNGEERAKGNILERFSAQQFPDLHSELNLSSLELGDSALYFCASSVEPPDMSLLYNEQFFGPGTRLTVL.

This chain links TRBV28 with TRBJ2-3; 7 bases align to TRBD1. Germline V gene sequence: CDR1 MDHEN, CDR2 SYDVKM. The CDR3 has 15 amino acids. V trimming: 4 bases; J trimming: 1 base; junction bases outside the gene matches: 5. Written as DNA, the CDR3 is TGTGCCAGCAGTTGGACAGGACTCCGCACAGATACGCAGTATTTT. Encoded protein: CASSWTGLRTDTQYF.

V gene TRBV4-1 combines with J gene TRBJ2-2; 8 bases align to TRBD1. Germline V gene lookup returns CDR1 MGHRA and CDR2 YSYEKL. The V segment lost 5 bases and the J segment 4 bases; nucleotides outside the gene matches: 9. This CDR3 is built from 16 residues. CDR3 residues: CASSYGQGRVTGELFF. CDR3 DNA sequence: TGCGCCAGCAGCTACGGACAGGGTAGGGTCACCGGGGAGCTGTTTTTT.

This chain connects TRBV15 to TRBJ1-2; D uncertain. The CDR3 length is 15 residues. Deletions cut 1 base from V and 3 bases from J, with 12 bases between. The germline CDR1 and CDR2 sequences are LNHNV and YYDKDF (reference sequence). The CDR3 coding sequence is TGTGCCACCAGCAGAGTGAACAGTCCAGACTATGGCTACACCTTC. It yields the protein CATSRVNSPDYGYTF.

The chain carries TRBV7-2 and TRBJ2-1; 12 bases are a match to TRBD2. CDR3 length: 15 amino acids. Per germline, CDR1 SGHTA and CDR2 FQGNSA. V gave up 5 bases and J gave up 3 bases; unmatched junction bases: 2. The CDR3 coding sequence is TGTGCCAGCAGCATACTAGCGGGGGGCTACAATGAGCAGTTCTTC. This codes for CASSILAGGYNEQFF.

This clone showed up just a few times. The chain employs TRBV9 and TRBJ1-6; no clear D. CDR1 is SGDLS, CDR2 YYNGEE, per germline. Trimming left V 0 bases short and J 8 bases short, with 9 bases between. The CDR3 spans 14 residues. The CDR3 reads CASSVAVRDSPLHF. The CDR3 DNA reads as TGTGCCAGCAGCGTAGCTGTGAGGGATTCACCCCTCCACTTT.

This sequence joins TRBV19 and TRBJ2-7, with TRBD1 matching 8 bases. CDR1 and CDR2 (germline): LNHDA, SQIVND (reference sequence). This CDR3 contains 15 residues. J was trimmed by 0 bases and V by 5 bases; bases with no gene match: 6. CDR3: CASSPRTGSSYEQYF. CDR3 sequence (DNA): TGTGCCAGTAGTCCCAGGACAGGGAGCTCCTACGAGCAGTACTTC.

The CDR3 spells CASSTLKLRTSAADTQYF. The CDR3 DNA is TGCGCCAGCAGCACCCTAAAGCTCCGGACTAGCGCAGCAGATACGCAGTATTTT. The chain couples TRBV4-1 to TRBJ2-3; 9 nucleotides match TRBD2. This CDR3 is 18 amino acids long. The germline V gene has CDR1 MGHRA and CDR2 YSYEKL. Trimming cost V 5 bases and J 4 bases; bases outside gene matches: 16.

The J gene is TRBJ1-4, the V gene TRBV28, with 9 bases aligning to TRBD1. V dropped 6 bases and J dropped 6; count of bases not matched to a gene: 5. From germline, CDR1 is MDHEN and CDR2 SYDVKM. This CDR3 comprises 14 residues. Here the CDR3 DNA reads TGTGCCAGCAGACAGGGACAGGGAGATGAAAAACTGTTTTTT. Protein: CASRQGQGDEKLFF.

The J gene is TRBJ2-7, the V gene TRBV5-1, with TRBD2 matching over 9 bases. From germline, CDR1 is SGHRS and CDR2 YFSETQ. This CDR3 is built from 15 residues. With V trimmed by 1 base and J by 0 bases, 2 bases remained unmatched. CDR3 DNA: TGCGCCAGCAGCTTGAGCGGGGGGCCCTCCTACGAGCAGTACTTC. It translates to CASSLSGGPSYEQYF. Together with reference TRBV5-1 and TRBJ2-7, the CDR3 gives the full variable domain: KAGVTQTPRYLIKTRGQQVTLSCSPISGHRSVSWYQQTPGQGLQFLFEYFSETQRNKGNFPGRFSGRQFSNSRSEMNVSTLELGDSALYLCASSLSGGPSYEQYFGPGTRLTVT.

This clone has just a few counts. This sequence joins TRBV7-9 and TRBJ2-2, with a weak D call TRBD2 (6 bases). V was trimmed by 2 bases and J by 5 bases, leaving 12 bases between them. The CDR3 runs 15 residues. From germline, CDR1 is SEHNR and CDR2 FQNEAQ (reference sequence). CDR3 in DNA: TGTGCCAGCAGCTTACCAGGGCGGGGTACCGGGGAGCTGTTTTTT. Translated: CASSLPGRGTGELFF.

The rearrangement links TRBV15 to TRBJ1-3; 10 bases are shared with TRBD1. The CDR3 covers 17 residues. V dropped 2 bases and J dropped 4; count of bases not matched to a gene: 8. Germline V gene sequence: CDR1 LNHNV, CDR2 YYDKDF (reference sequence). The CDR3 loop reads CATSRLWTGGYGNTIYF. The CDR3, as DNA: TGTGCCACCAGCAGACTATGGACAGGGGGATACGGAAACACCATATATTTT.